These T cell receptor beta chains were read from a single sample in a study of regulatory T cells in long-lasting Graves disease. A single record per CDR3 protein comes from TCRdb applying MiXCR to the multiplex PCR reads. The repertoire has 700,000 or so distinct CDR3 sequences, 25% to 35% of them found once; the top ten carry roughly 46%. The material was peripheral blood mononuclear cells (PBMCs), obtained when the disease was refractory, from a patient treated with antithyroid drugs. The origin of the receptors is a female donor with Graves disease. The CDR3 runs from the conserved cysteine through the conserved F or W. Fields, in order: J gene, V gene, clone size, D gene, CDR3 protein, CDR3 DNA. D genes are given only for firm matches. The size of a clone is reported for some rows only, either as once, few or many, or as a class for expanded clones.

j_call: TRBJ1-1; v_call: TRBV19; clone_size: NA; d_call: NA; cdr3_aa: CATMTLTEAFF; cdr3_nt: TGTGCCACCATGACTCTCACTGAAGCTTTCTTT
j_call: TRBJ2-6; v_call: TRBV12-5; clone_size: NA; d_call: NA; cdr3_aa: CASGGTGLVGGANVLTF; cdr3_nt: TGTGCTAGTGGTGGGACGGGCCTGGTAGGGGGGGCCAACGTCCTGACTTTC
j_call: TRBJ2-2; v_call: TRBV2; clone_size: NA; d_call: NA; cdr3_aa: CASLAESGELFF; cdr3_nt: TGTGCCAGCTTAGCGGAAAGCGGGGAGCTGTTTTTT
j_call: TRBJ1-2; v_call: TRBV19; clone_size: NA; d_call: NA; cdr3_aa: CASSWGEQGDYGYTF; cdr3_nt: TGTGCCAGTAGCTGGGGGGAGCAAGGCGACTATGGCTACACCTTC
j_call: TRBJ2-5; v_call: TRBV7-6; clone_size: few; d_call: NA; cdr3_aa: CASSRRTVGQETQYF; cdr3_nt: TGTGCCAGCAGCCGTCGGACGGTGGGCCAAGAGACCCAGTACTTC
j_call: TRBJ1-2; v_call: TRBV6-9; clone_size: once; d_call: TRBD1; cdr3_aa: CASSYPGQGDNYDYTF; cdr3_nt: TGTGCCAGCAGTTACCCAGGGCAGGGGGACAACTATGACTACACCTTC
j_call: TRBJ1-2; v_call: TRBV24-1; clone_size: NA; d_call: NA; cdr3_aa: CATSDRIGGYTF; cdr3_nt: TGTGCCACCAGTGATCGAATTGGAGGCTACACCTTC
j_call: TRBJ2-5; v_call: TRBV28; clone_size: many; d_call: TRBD2; cdr3_aa: CASSSSGGNQETQYF; cdr3_nt: TGTGCCAGCAGTTCTAGCGGGGGAAACCAAGAGACCCAGTACTTC
j_call: TRBJ1-1; v_call: TRBV28; clone_size: many; d_call: NA; cdr3_aa: CASSISRNTEAFF; cdr3_nt: TGTGCCAGCAGTATCAGCAGGAACACTGAAGCTTTCTTT
j_call: TRBJ2-7; v_call: TRBV28; clone_size: NA; d_call: NA; cdr3_aa: CASSYGGLAYEQYF; cdr3_nt: TGTGCCAGCAGTTATGGGGGGCTTGCCTACGAGCAGTACTTC
j_call: TRBJ2-2; v_call: TRBV5-1; clone_size: NA; d_call: NA; cdr3_aa: CASSQGHLNTGELFF; cdr3_nt: TGCGCCAGCAGCCAGGGACACCTGAACACCGGGGAGCTGTTTTTT
j_call: TRBJ2-5; v_call: TRBV10-1; clone_size: NA; d_call: NA; cdr3_aa: CASSESGTGETQYF; cdr3_nt: TGCGCCAGCAGTGAGTCGGGAACTGGGGAGACCCAGTACTTC
j_call: TRBJ2-2; v_call: TRBV29-1; clone_size: NA; d_call: NA; cdr3_aa: CSVEDVRIWGGELFF; cdr3_nt: TGCAGCGTTGAAGATGTTAGGATCTGGGGCGGGGAGCTGTTTTTT
j_call: TRBJ1-1; v_call: TRBV19; clone_size: NA; d_call: TRBD1; cdr3_aa: CASSTPGTGSTEAFF; cdr3_nt: TGTGCCAGTAGTACCCCCGGGACAGGGAGCACTGAAGCTTTCTTT
j_call: TRBJ1-2; v_call: TRBV29-1; clone_size: few; d_call: TRBD1; cdr3_aa: CSVEDVQGAGGYTF; cdr3_nt: TGCAGCGTTGAAGACGTGCAGGGGGCAGGCGGCTACACCTTC
j_call: TRBJ1-1; v_call: TRBV5-5; clone_size: few; d_call: NA; cdr3_aa: CASSSQGGQTEAFF; cdr3_nt: TGTGCCAGCAGCTCACAGGGTGGTCAGACTGAAGCTTTCTTT
j_call: TRBJ1-1; v_call: TRBV12-3/TRBV12-4; clone_size: NA; d_call: NA; cdr3_aa: CASSASPGIRNTEAFF; cdr3_nt: TGTGCCAGCAGTGCGAGTCCAGGGATTCGTAACACTGAAGCTTTCTTT
j_call: TRBJ2-7; v_call: TRBV29-1; clone_size: NA; d_call: TRBD2; cdr3_aa: CSVGGLAGYEQYF; cdr3_nt: TGCAGCGTTGGAGGACTAGCGGGATACGAGCAGTACTTC
j_call: TRBJ2-2; v_call: TRBV9; clone_size: NA; d_call: TRBD2; cdr3_aa: CASSVVSGANTGELFF; cdr3_nt: TGTGCCAGCAGCGTAGTTAGCGGGGCGAACACCGGGGAGCTGTTTTTT
j_call: TRBJ1-4; v_call: TRBV5-1; clone_size: NA; d_call: TRBD1; cdr3_aa: CASSYGQGHEKLFF; cdr3_nt: TGCGCCAGCAGCTACGGACAGGGCCATGAAAAACTGTTTTTT
j_call: TRBJ1-5; v_call: TRBV6-2/TRBV6-3; clone_size: many; d_call: TRBD1; cdr3_aa: CASSKGQGNQPQHF; cdr3_nt: TGTGCCAGCAGTAAGGGACAGGGGAATCAGCCCCAGCATTTT
j_call: TRBJ2-7; v_call: TRBV4-1; clone_size: NA; d_call: TRBD2; cdr3_aa: CASSQVAGGPRNYEQYF; cdr3_nt: TGCGCCAGCAGCCAAGTGGCGGGAGGGCCTAGGAACTACGAGCAGTACTTC
j_call: TRBJ1-1; v_call: TRBV20-1; clone_size: few; d_call: NA; cdr3_aa: CSARVDTSEAFF; cdr3_nt: TGCAGTGCTAGAGTGGACACCTCTGAAGCTTTCTTT
j_call: TRBJ2-7; v_call: TRBV5-1; clone_size: few; d_call: TRBD1; cdr3_aa: CASSPGQGARYEQYF; cdr3_nt: TGCGCCAGCAGCCCGGGACAGGGGGCGCGCTACGAGCAGTACTTC
j_call: TRBJ1-1; v_call: TRBV20-1; clone_size: few; d_call: NA; cdr3_aa: CSARASGMNTEAFF; cdr3_nt: TGCAGTGCTAGAGCGTCGGGGATGAACACTGAAGCTTTCTTT
j_call: TRBJ1-1; v_call: TRBV7-8; clone_size: many; d_call: NA; cdr3_aa: CASSAGHLNTEAFF; cdr3_nt: TGTGCCAGCAGCGCCGGACACTTGAACACTGAAGCTTTCTTT
j_call: TRBJ2-7; v_call: TRBV27; clone_size: NA; d_call: TRBD2; cdr3_aa: CASRIPGGREQYF; cdr3_nt: TGTGCCAGCAGAATACCGGGGGGGCGCGAGCAGTACTTC
j_call: TRBJ2-7; v_call: TRBV5-1; clone_size: few; d_call: NA; cdr3_aa: CASSSDRIYEQYF; cdr3_nt: TGCGCCAGCAGCAGCGACAGGATCTACGAGCAGTACTTC
j_call: TRBJ1-3; v_call: TRBV19; clone_size: NA; d_call: NA; cdr3_aa: CASTLLPIVSGNTIYF; cdr3_nt: TGTGCCAGTACCCTTTTGCCCATCGTCTCTGGAAACACCATATATTTT
j_call: TRBJ1-1; v_call: TRBV7-9; clone_size: few; d_call: TRBD1; cdr3_aa: CATQTGDTEAFF; cdr3_nt: TGTGCCACCCAGACAGGGGATACTGAAGCTTTCTTT
j_call: TRBJ2-3; v_call: TRBV11-2; clone_size: NA; d_call: TRBD2; cdr3_aa: CASSLPRLAGDDTQYF; cdr3_nt: TGTGCCAGCAGCTTACCCCGACTAGCGGGAGATGATACGCAGTATTTT
j_call: TRBJ2-7; v_call: TRBV12-3/TRBV12-4; clone_size: few; d_call: TRBD1; cdr3_aa: CASSPTPGGNPGEQYF; cdr3_nt: TGTGCCAGCAGTCCGACACCAGGGGGTAATCCGGGGGAGCAGTACTTC
j_call: TRBJ1-1; v_call: TRBV29-1; clone_size: NA; d_call: TRBD1; cdr3_aa: CSVEGTAGKTEAFF; cdr3_nt: TGCAGCGTGGAAGGGACAGCTGGGAAAACTGAAGCTTTCTTT
j_call: TRBJ1-1; v_call: TRBV6-1; clone_size: few; d_call: NA; cdr3_aa: CASSDRKNTEAFF; cdr3_nt: TGTGCCAGCAGCGACAGAAAGAACACTGAAGCTTTCTTT
j_call: TRBJ1-1; v_call: TRBV29-1; clone_size: NA; d_call: NA; cdr3_aa: CSTYPRGRSTEAFF; cdr3_nt: TGCAGCACCTACCCCAGGGGTAGGAGCACTGAAGCTTTCTTT
j_call: TRBJ2-7; v_call: TRBV20-1; clone_size: few; d_call: NA; cdr3_aa: CSARGTGRPEQYF; cdr3_nt: TGCAGTGCTAGAGGGACGGGTCGGCCCGAGCAGTACTTC
j_call: TRBJ2-2; v_call: TRBV19; clone_size: NA; d_call: NA; cdr3_aa: CASSMGAAAGELFF; cdr3_nt: TGTGCCAGTAGTATGGGTGCTGCGGCCGGGGAGCTGTTTTTT
j_call: TRBJ2-5; v_call: TRBV6-2/TRBV6-3; clone_size: few; d_call: TRBD1; cdr3_aa: CASSYLPLTGGFIKTQYF; cdr3_nt: TGTGCCAGCAGTTACCTACCCCTGACAGGGGGCTTCATAAAGACCCAGTACTTC
j_call: TRBJ2-7; v_call: TRBV12-3/TRBV12-4; clone_size: NA; d_call: TRBD2; cdr3_aa: CASSFGTRDEQYF; cdr3_nt: TGTGCCAGCAGTTTCGGGACTAGAGACGAGCAGTACTTC
j_call: TRBJ2-7; v_call: TRBV6-5; clone_size: few; d_call: TRBD2; cdr3_aa: CASSYLASGSYEQYF; cdr3_nt: TGTGCCAGCAGTTACTTGGCTAGCGGGAGTTACGAGCAGTACTTC
j_call: TRBJ1-2; v_call: TRBV27; clone_size: many; d_call: NA; cdr3_aa: CASTYSFLAATTYGYTF; cdr3_nt: TGTGCCAGCACCTACTCATTCCTCGCAGCAACAACCTATGGCTACACCTTC
j_call: TRBJ1-2; v_call: TRBV20-1; clone_size: NA; d_call: NA; cdr3_aa: CSARDVGDYGCTF; cdr3_nt: TGCAGTGCTAGAGACGTGGGTGACTATGGCTGCACCTTC
j_call: TRBJ2-7; v_call: TRBV2; clone_size: many; d_call: TRBD2; cdr3_aa: CASSEAGLAGDHEQYF; cdr3_nt: TGTGCCAGCAGTGAAGCGGGACTAGCGGGAGACCACGAGCAGTACTTC
j_call: TRBJ1-2; v_call: TRBV20-1; clone_size: few; d_call: TRBD1; cdr3_aa: CSARRQGSNYGYTF; cdr3_nt: TGCAGTGCTCGCCGACAGGGGAGTAACTATGGCTACACCTTC
j_call: TRBJ1-1; v_call: TRBV7-2; clone_size: many; d_call: NA; cdr3_aa: CASSLGGPNRYTEAFF; cdr3_nt: TGTGCCAGCAGCTTAGGGGGGCCGAACCGCTACACTGAAGCTTTCTTT
j_call: TRBJ2-7; v_call: TRBV9; clone_size: few; d_call: NA; cdr3_aa: CASSVDPAASYEQYF; cdr3_nt: TGTGCCAGCAGCGTAGATCCAGCCGCCTCCTACGAGCAGTACTTC
j_call: TRBJ1-5; v_call: TRBV20-1; clone_size: NA; d_call: NA; cdr3_aa: CSVMRTFGQPQHF; cdr3_nt: TGCAGTGTTATGCGAACCTTCGGTCAGCCCCAGCATTTT
j_call: TRBJ1-4; v_call: TRBV28; clone_size: many; d_call: NA; cdr3_aa: CASSLSGPDNEKLFF; cdr3_nt: TGTGCCAGCAGTTTATCAGGGCCAGATAATGAAAAACTGTTTTTT
j_call: TRBJ2-7; v_call: TRBV2; clone_size: many; d_call: TRBD2; cdr3_aa: CASRVGLAGSYEQYF; cdr3_nt: TGTGCCAGCAGGGTAGGACTAGCGGGTTCCTACGAGCAGTACTTC
j_call: TRBJ2-7; v_call: TRBV20-1; clone_size: NA; d_call: NA; cdr3_aa: CSARAARYEQYF; cdr3_nt: TGCAGTGCTAGAGCGGCCCGCTACGAGCAGTACTTC
j_call: TRBJ1-1; v_call: TRBV20-1; clone_size: few; d_call: TRBD1; cdr3_aa: CSAIYGTGRMNTEAFF; cdr3_nt: TGCAGTGCGATTTATGGGACAGGGCGAATGAACACTGAAGCTTTCTTT
j_call: TRBJ1-1; v_call: TRBV7-9; clone_size: many; d_call: NA; cdr3_aa: CASSSWGSEAFF; cdr3_nt: TGTGCCAGCAGCTCATGGGGGAGTGAAGCTTTCTTT
j_call: TRBJ1-2; v_call: TRBV18; clone_size: few; d_call: NA; cdr3_aa: CASSTGPGSYTF; cdr3_nt: TGTGCCAGCTCAACCGGGCCCGGGAGCTACACCTTC
j_call: TRBJ1-2; v_call: TRBV6-1; clone_size: few; d_call: NA; cdr3_aa: CASIKGGFGGYTF; cdr3_nt: TGTGCCTCTATAAAGGGGGGTTTTGGCGGCTACACCTTC
j_call: TRBJ1-4; v_call: TRBV28; clone_size: many; d_call: NA; cdr3_aa: CASSLAWGEKLFF; cdr3_nt: TGTGCCAGCAGTTTGGCCTGGGGGGAAAAACTGTTTTTT
j_call: TRBJ1-2; v_call: TRBV28; clone_size: many; d_call: NA; cdr3_aa: CASSSGMVGYTF; cdr3_nt: TGTGCCAGCAGTTCAGGGATGGTTGGCTACACCTTC